This TCR beta chain was identified during a study of identical twins. Unique molecular identifiers were present on cDNA, and template switching added a universal primer site. TCRdb fed the 5' RACE reads into MiXCR, producing one record per CDR3 protein. This table holds around 250,000 distinct CDR3 sequences, 9.5% to 15% found once. Looked up from germline, CDR1 is SEHNR and CDR2 is FQNEAQ (reference sequence). V shed 5 bases and J 10 bases; nucleotides not matched to a gene: 11. This CDR3 spans 14 amino acids. These data are also associated with another study on yellow fever vaccine responses in identical twins. This second report adds: Reportedly, twins' vaccine T cell responses looked partly convergent and partly personalized.

The sequence was obtained from a woman between 18 and 30 years old in good health. The specimen was memory (CD45RO+) T cells sorted from blood. The chain has TRBV7-9 and TRBJ2-3, with 8 nucleotides matching TRBD2. CDR3 loop: CASSPSGSQGAQYF. CDR3 bases: TGTGCCAGCAGCCCCAGCGGGAGTCAAGGTGCGCAGTATTTT.